This T cell receptor (beta chain) was retrieved from a study of T cell responses to AZD1222 COVID-19 vaccine (dated by TCRdb to 2020 to 2023). About the study as a whole: A total of 233 trial participants underwent TCR sequencing, of whom 200 to 220 had received two doses of AZD1222 and around 26 had received two doses of the MenACWY control vaccine. Trial participants were enrolled into age subgroups of 18-55, 56-69 and 70-plus years, which contained 148, 28 and 57 TCR-sequenced participants, respectively. Overall study outcomes, separate from this receptor: Conclusions about previously exposed vaccinees are limited, since just a handful of AZD1222 recipients were seropositive for SARS-CoV-2 at baseline. Because no day 14 peak-response samples were available, the repertoires could be characterized only after the peak T cell response. In the small 56-69-year group, the increase in depth fell short of significance, most likely because of low power. After two AZD1222 doses, both the breadth and the depth of spike-specific TCRs were significantly higher than at day 0 and than in MenACWY recipients. CD4 TCRs associated with the vaccine covered the entire spike protein, and the dominant responses were in regions 160-218 and 743-854. Most participants were white British and females outnumbered males, and the authors suggested that clonal diversity may have been underestimated. Reportedly, close to half of the unique spike-specific TCRs recognized epitopes lying outside the regions that are mutated in the B.1.351 and B.1.1.7 variants.

V is clipped by 0 bases and J by 4 bases, and the sequence between their germline boundaries is 8 bases long. CDR1 is given as SGDLS and CDR2 as YYNGEE, both from the germline V gene. The CDR3 runs 15 residues from the cysteine to the phenylalanine. The retained sequence is limited to the CDR3, 45 bases, with the frame set at the first base. This specimen's time point label, interpreted: baseline before first vaccination. The treatment or condition label on this specimen signifies: meningococcal conjugate vaccine given as trial control. Samples from vaccinated people were obtained from the UK trials COV001 and COV002, which included a single-blind randomized controlled phase 2/3 trial of AZD1222 (ChAdOx1 nCoV-19) in healthy adults. For TCRbeta chain sequencing, PBMC samples from trial participants were taken at day 0 and at day 28 after the second dose. This clone has more than one count but fewer than ten. It has no known antigen specificity. Base qualities are missing; no much larger clone stands one base away.

The CDR3 regions of human TCRbeta chains were analyzed by immunosequencing. Under the source paper's analysis protocol: TCRs in the repertoires were matched against a reference library of SARS-CoV-2-specific TCRs that had been generated with the MIRA antigen-specificity platform. Breadth was defined as the fraction of unique TCRs that were SARS-CoV-2-associated, and depth was defined as the fraction of total T cells that were SARS-CoV-2-associated. Using the MIRA data, each spike-specific TCR was assigned both to the spike region to which the TCR was reactive and to a CD4 or CD8 class. Log10-transformed breadth and depth values were compared by one-way ANOVA with Sidak's multiple comparisons tests. TCRdb limited this immuneACCESS table to in-frame rearrangements with V and J called. A share of clones is missing; checked studies link under half to unresolved V genes, and the rest is unexplained. V and J calls and clone size are those listed in that table; D and trimming were worked out from the DNA. In all, the sample holds about 150,000 clones, and approximately 87% of those were seen once. The ten top clones hold 5% to 6% of the sample.

The V and J genes are TRBV9 and TRBJ1-6; a confident D gene designation cannot be given. The sample in question was peripheral blood, obtained on day 0 of MenACWY control vaccination. This TCR was recovered from an adult in good health. The CDR3 is CASSVAVGYNSPLHF. The DNA sequence is TGTGCCAGCAGCGTAGCGGTAGGATATAATTCACCCCTCCACTTT.